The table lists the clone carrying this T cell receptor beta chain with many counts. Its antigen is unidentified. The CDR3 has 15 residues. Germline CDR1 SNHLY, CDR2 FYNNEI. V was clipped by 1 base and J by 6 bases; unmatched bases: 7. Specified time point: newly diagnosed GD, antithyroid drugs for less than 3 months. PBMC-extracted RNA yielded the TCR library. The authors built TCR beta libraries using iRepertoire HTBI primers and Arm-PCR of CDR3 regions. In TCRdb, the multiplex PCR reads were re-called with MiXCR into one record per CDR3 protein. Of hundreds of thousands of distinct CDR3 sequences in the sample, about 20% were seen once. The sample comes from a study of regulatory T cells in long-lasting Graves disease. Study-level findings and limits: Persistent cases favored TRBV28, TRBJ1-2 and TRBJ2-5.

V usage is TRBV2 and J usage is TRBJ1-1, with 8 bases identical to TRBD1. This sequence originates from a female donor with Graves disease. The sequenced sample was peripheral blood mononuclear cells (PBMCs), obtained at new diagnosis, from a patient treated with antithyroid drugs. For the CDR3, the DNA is TGTGCCAGCAGTGAAGGAGACAGGGGTATGGCTGAAGCTTTCTTT. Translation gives CASSEGDRGMAEAFF. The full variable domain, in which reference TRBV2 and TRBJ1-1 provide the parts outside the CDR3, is EPEVTQTPSHQVTQMGQEVILRCVPISNHLYFYWYRQILGQKVEFLVSFYNNEISEKSEIFDDQFSVERPDGSNFTLKIRSTKLEDSAMYFCASSEGDRGMAEAFFGQGTRLTVV.